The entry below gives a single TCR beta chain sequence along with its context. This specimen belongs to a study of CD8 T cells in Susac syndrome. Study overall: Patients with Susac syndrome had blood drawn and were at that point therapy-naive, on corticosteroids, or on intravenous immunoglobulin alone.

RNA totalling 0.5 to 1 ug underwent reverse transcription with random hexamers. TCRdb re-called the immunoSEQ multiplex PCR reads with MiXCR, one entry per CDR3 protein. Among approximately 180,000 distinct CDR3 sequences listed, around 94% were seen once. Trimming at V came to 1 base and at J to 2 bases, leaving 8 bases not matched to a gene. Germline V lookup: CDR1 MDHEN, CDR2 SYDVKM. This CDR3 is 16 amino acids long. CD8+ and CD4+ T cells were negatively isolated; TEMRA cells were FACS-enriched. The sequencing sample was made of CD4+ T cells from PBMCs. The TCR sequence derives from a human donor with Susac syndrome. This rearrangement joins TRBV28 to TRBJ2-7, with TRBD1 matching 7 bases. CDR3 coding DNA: TGTGCCAGCAGTTTATTGTCTCTCGGACAGGCCTACGAGCAGTACTTC. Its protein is CASSLLSLGQAYEQYF. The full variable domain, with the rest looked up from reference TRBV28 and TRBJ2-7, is DVKVTQSSRYLVKRTGEKVFLECVQDMDHENMFWYRQDPGLGLRLIYFSYDVKMKEKGDIPEGYSVSREKKERFSLILESASTNQTSMYLCASSLLSLGQAYEQYFGPGTRLTVT.